The clone carrying this T cell receptor (beta chain) was detected many times. TCR beta CDR3 regions were amplified from RNA transcripts. With the HTBI primer set, the TCR CDR3 went through a first round of RT-PCR. TCRdb used MiXCR to reprocess the multiplex PCR reads, holding one entry per CDR3 protein. The sample lists 370,000 or so distinct CDR3 sequences, about 13% seen once, with less than 25% in the top ten. This entry comes from a study of T cells in Graves' hyperthyroidism and ophthalmopathy. The sequenced material came from blood. This TCR was sampled from a man aged 25-45 years with Graves' hyperthyroidism that later progressed to Graves' ophthalmopathy.

CDR3 loop: CASSQGGLNEKLFF. In DNA form, the CDR3 reads TGTGCCAGCAGCCAGGGGGGACTTAATGAAAAACTGTTTTTT. This chain links TRBV6-1 with TRBJ1-4; TRBD1 matches at 7 bases. With V trimmed by 6 bases and J by 4 bases, 5 bases remained unmatched. The CDR3 totals 14 residues. CDR1 is MNHNS and CDR2 is SASEGT in the germline V gene.